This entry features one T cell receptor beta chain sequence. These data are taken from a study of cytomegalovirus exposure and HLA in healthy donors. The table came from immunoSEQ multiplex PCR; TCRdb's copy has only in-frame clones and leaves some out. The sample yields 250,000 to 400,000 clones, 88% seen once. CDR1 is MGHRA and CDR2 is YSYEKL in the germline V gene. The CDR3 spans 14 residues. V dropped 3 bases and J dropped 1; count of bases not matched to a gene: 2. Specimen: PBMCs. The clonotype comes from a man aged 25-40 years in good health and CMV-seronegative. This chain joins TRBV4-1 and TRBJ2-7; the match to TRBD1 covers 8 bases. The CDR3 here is CASSQGQASYEQYF. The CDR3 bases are TGCGCCAGCAGCCAGGGACAGGCTTCCTACGAGCAGTACTTC.